This T cell receptor beta chain was found in a study of blood T cell repertoires in COVID-19. Study-wide background: Material from acute and convalescent COVID-19 was sourced from the United States, Italy and Spain. Sample material is recorded as cDNA or gDNA derived from T cells, B-cell-depleted T cells, or PBMCs.

The V end was cut by 5 bases, the J end by 6 bases, with 16 bases between. Germline V CDR1 and CDR2: SNHLY, FYNNEI. The CDR3 sequence is 14 residues long. This clone was counted a few times. Under the authors' procedure: Reference gene primers were amplified, and this amplification served to estimate nucleated cell counts. Generated by immunoSEQ multiplex PCR, the TCRdb table keeps only in-frame clones and is missing some. V, J and clone size derive from that table, while D and trimming were established from the DNA sequence. Among 200,000 to 300,000 clones listed, roughly 83% were seen once. The sequencing input was peripheral blood. The rearrangement links TRBV2 to TRBJ1-2; D perhaps matches TRBD1 (6 bases). This TCR derives from a woman of 80 years or more with COVID-19, enrolled during active disease. Here the CDR3 DNA reads TGTGCCAGCAGTTTACAGGGTCTCTCCGATGGCTACACCTTC. This encodes CASSLQGLSDGYTF. The entire variable domain, with the rest obtained from reference TRBV2 and TRBJ1-2, is as follows: EPEVTQTPSHQVTQMGQEVILRCVPISNHLYFYWYRQILGQKVEFLVSFYNNEISEKSEIFDDQFSVERPDGSNFTLKIRSTKLEDSAMYFCASSLQGLSDGYTFGSGTRLTVV.